The rows below give T cell receptor beta chains drawn from one sample of a study of identical twins. TCRdb re-called the 5' RACE reads through MiXCR, storing one row per CDR3 protein. This sample has roughly 220,000 distinct CDR3 sequences, with 5.5% to 7.5% found just once. These data also formed part of another study, on T cells expressing NK-cell markers.

Sample: CD8+ T cells sorted from blood. All receptors come from a woman under 30 in good health. Each CDR3 is given with its conserved first and last residue. A D gene is named only where the DNA matches it firmly. Clone sizes are given selectively: once, few, many, or a class where the clone is expanded.

v_gene	d_gene	j_gene	abundance	CDR3aa	CDR3nt
TRBV13	TRBD2	TRBJ2-1	NA	CASSPGLAGMNEQFF	TGTGCCAGCAGCCCGGGACTAGCGGGAATGAATGAGCAGTTCTTC
TRBV5-5	TRBD1	TRBJ2-5	many	CASSPTGVRETQYF	TGTGCCAGCAGCCCGACAGGGGTGAGGGAGACCCAGTACTTC
TRBV5-5	NA	TRBJ2-7	NA	CASSLDRTVGFSAYEQYF	TGTGCCAGCAGCTTGGATAGGACGGTGGGGTTCTCGGCCTACGAGCAGTACTTC
TRBV9	NA	TRBJ2-1	few	CASSFSALNEQFF	TGTGCCAGCAGCTTCTCGGCCCTCAATGAGCAGTTCTTC
TRBV7-9	NA	TRBJ2-7	many	CASSLARGQKAYEQYF	TGTGCCAGCAGCTTAGCGCGTGGTCAGAAGGCCTACGAGCAGTACTTC
TRBV20-1	NA	TRBJ2-2	few	CSAQDGGRRVTGELFF	TGCAGTGCTCAGGACGGGGGGCGGAGGGTAACCGGGGAGCTGTTTTTT
TRBV4-3	NA	TRBJ2-2	NA	CASSPTAATGELFF	TGCGCCAGCAGCCCCACGGCGGCCACCGGGGAGCTGTTTTTT
TRBV29-1	TRBD1	TRBJ1-1	few	CSARQGMNTEAFF	TGCAGCGCTCGACAGGGGATGAACACTGAAGCTTTCTTT
TRBV9	TRBD1	TRBJ2-1	NA	CASSPPGTGVGEQFF	TGTGCCAGCAGCCCCCCCGGGACAGGGGTAGGTGAGCAGTTCTTC
TRBV14	NA	TRBJ2-1	few	CASSQFGPSSYNEQFF	TGTGCCAGCAGCCAATTCGGACCTAGCTCCTACAATGAGCAGTTCTTC
TRBV5-1	NA	TRBJ1-1	NA	CASSLRTDLEAFF	TGCGCCAGCAGCCTCAGGACAGACCTAGAGGCTTTCTTT
TRBV6-2/TRBV6-3	NA	TRBJ2-5	NA	CASKRSGEGETQYF	TGTGCCAGCAAGCGGTCGGGAGAAGGAGAGACCCAGTACTTC
TRBV27	TRBD2	TRBJ2-2	NA	CASSYIAGDYTGELFF	TGTGCCAGCAGTTACATAGCGGGGGATTACACCGGGGAGCTGTTTTTT
TRBV5-6	NA	TRBJ2-3	many	CASRMESWARGEDTQYF	TGTGCCAGCAGAATGGAGAGTTGGGCGAGGGGGGAAGATACGCAGTATTTT
TRBV11-2	NA	TRBJ2-1	many	CASTSWDNEQFF	TGTGCCAGCACCTCCTGGGACAATGAGCAGTTCTTC
TRBV2	TRBD1	TRBJ1-2	NA	CTCSPHHSGTGQEYGYTF	TGTACCTGCAGTCCACACCATTCGGGAACCGGACAGGAGTATGGCTACACCTTC
TRBV7-6	NA	TRBJ2-3	NA	CASSRGTQHTDTQYF	TGTGCCAGCAGCCGTGGGACTCAGCACACAGATACGCAGTATTTT
TRBV14	NA	TRBJ2-7	many	CASSQDLVYEQYF	TGTGCCAGCAGCCAAGACTTGGTATACGAGCAGTACTTC
TRBV7-8	NA	TRBJ2-7	many	CASSFRGDSYEQYF	TGTGCCAGCAGCTTTAGGGGGGATTCCTACGAGCAGTACTTC
TRBV20-1	TRBD2	TRBJ2-1	few	CSARDPGQGLAGANEQFF	TGCAGTGCTAGAGATCCTGGGCAGGGACTAGCGGGAGCTAATGAGCAGTTCTTC
TRBV21-1	NA	TRBJ2-1	few	CASSNLPDSSYNEQFF	TGTGCCAGCAGCAACCTCCCGGACAGCTCCTACAATGAGCAGTTCTTC
TRBV4-3	TRBD1	TRBJ2-5	NA	CASSHATGSRETQYF	TGCGCCAGCAGCCATGCGACAGGGTCGAGGGAGACCCAGTACTTC
TRBV29-1	NA	TRBJ1-2	few	CSVEGIYGYTF	TGCAGCGTTGAGGGCATCTATGGCTACACCTTC
TRBV19	TRBD2	TRBJ2-5	few	CASTIRRGGETQYF	TGTGCCAGTACCATCCGGCGGGGGGGAGAGACCCAGTACTTC
TRBV6-2/TRBV6-3	NA	TRBJ2-1	many	CASSYGVNEQFF	TGTGCCAGCAGTTATGGAGTCAATGAGCAGTTCTTC
TRBV7-9	NA	TRBJ1-1	NA	CASSSGGYLSEAFF	TGTGCCAGCAGCTCTGGCGGTTACTTGTCTGAAGCTTTCTTT
TRBV7-9	TRBD2	TRBJ2-3	many	CASSLAGPGTDTQYF	TGTGCCAGCAGCCTAGCGGGGCCAGGTACAGATACGCAGTATTTT
TRBV10-3	NA	TRBJ1-5	many	CAISESRISNQPQHF	TGTGCCATCAGTGAGTCTCGGATAAGCAATCAGCCCCAGCATTTT
TRBV9	NA	TRBJ1-1	NA	CASSVGGSNTEAFF	TGTGCCAGCAGCGTAGGGGGGTCGAACACTGAAGCTTTCTTT
TRBV6-5	NA	TRBJ2-1	many	CASSSLVSYNEQFF	TGTGCCAGCAGTTCTCTCGTCTCCTACAATGAGCAGTTCTTC
TRBV7-6	NA	TRBJ2-7	many	CASSVTGSDEQYF	TGTGCCAGCAGCGTGACAGGTTCCGACGAGCAGTACTTC
TRBV29-1	NA	TRBJ1-1	medium-sized	CSVLLNTEAFF	TGCAGCGTTCTTTTGAACACTGAAGCTTTCTTT
TRBV14	NA	TRBJ1-2	NA	CASSQDIGGYGYTF	TGTGCCAGCAGCCAAGATATCGGAGGGTACGGCTACACCTTC
TRBV9	TRBD1	TRBJ2-2	few	CASSSPGQGGGELFF	TGTGCCAGCAGCTCACCGGGACAGGGGGGCGGGGAGCTGTTTTTT
TRBV7-6	TRBD2	TRBJ2-3	NA	CASGGMYTSGETDTQYF	TGTGCCAGCGGGGGGATGTATACTAGCGGGGAGACAGATACGCAGTATTTT
TRBV6-5	NA	TRBJ2-3	few	CASSSQGLSDTQYF	TGTGCCAGCAGTTCGCAGGGTTTGTCAGATACGCAGTATTTT
TRBV20-1	NA	TRBJ2-1	NA	CSAEGGASYNEQFF	TGCAGTGCCGAAGGGGGGGCCTCCTACAATGAGCAGTTCTTC
TRBV29-1	TRBD2	TRBJ2-7	few	CSVLGLAAGVYEQYF	TGCAGCGTTCTCGGGTTAGCAGCGGGAGTGTACGAGCAGTACTTC
TRBV6-5	TRBD1	TRBJ1-1	many	CASSYGTGVEAFF	TGTGCCAGCAGTTATGGGACAGGGGTTGAAGCTTTCTTT
TRBV20-1	NA	TRBJ1-5	many	CSAEGTGGNQPQHF	TGCAGTGCTGAGGGAACAGGAGGCAATCAGCCCCAGCATTTT
TRBV7-9	NA	TRBJ2-3	NA	CASSLGLRTSTDTQYF	TGTGCCAGCAGCTTAGGTCTGCGTACTAGCACAGATACGCAGTATTTT